A few counts support the clone carrying this T cell receptor beta chain. Its antigen remains unidentified. The data derive from a study of blood T cells in healthy people across ages. A second PCR, run for roughly 7 to 12 cycles, used a sample-barcoded 5' primer plus a J-beta primer mix. TCRdb reanalysed the 5' RACE reads using MiXCR and keeps one entry per CDR3 protein. The profile covers hundreds of thousands of distinct CDR3 sequences, with about 26% appearing a single time and approximately 3.7% taken by the ten largest. Study results and caveats: A strong correlation was seen between TCR beta diversity and naive T cell percentage. The study regarded diversity estimates from one million T cells as underestimates.

V was trimmed by 5 bases and J by 4 bases, leaving 6 bases between them. The CDR3 is 12 residues long. Germline values: CDR1 LNHDA, CDR2 SQIVND (reference sequence). This sample was shared with a second study, whose subject was T cells of mothers and their children. From that report: Biologically related mothers and children overlapped slightly more than unrelated pairs, a non-significant difference.

The chain couples TRBV19 to TRBJ2-1; D is unclear. This clonotype was sampled from a boy between 2 and 10 years old in good health. Sequences were obtained from blood. CDR3 protein: CASSAGYNEQFF. CDR3 sequence (DNA): TGTGCCAGTAGTGCTGGGTACAATGAGCAGTTCTTC.